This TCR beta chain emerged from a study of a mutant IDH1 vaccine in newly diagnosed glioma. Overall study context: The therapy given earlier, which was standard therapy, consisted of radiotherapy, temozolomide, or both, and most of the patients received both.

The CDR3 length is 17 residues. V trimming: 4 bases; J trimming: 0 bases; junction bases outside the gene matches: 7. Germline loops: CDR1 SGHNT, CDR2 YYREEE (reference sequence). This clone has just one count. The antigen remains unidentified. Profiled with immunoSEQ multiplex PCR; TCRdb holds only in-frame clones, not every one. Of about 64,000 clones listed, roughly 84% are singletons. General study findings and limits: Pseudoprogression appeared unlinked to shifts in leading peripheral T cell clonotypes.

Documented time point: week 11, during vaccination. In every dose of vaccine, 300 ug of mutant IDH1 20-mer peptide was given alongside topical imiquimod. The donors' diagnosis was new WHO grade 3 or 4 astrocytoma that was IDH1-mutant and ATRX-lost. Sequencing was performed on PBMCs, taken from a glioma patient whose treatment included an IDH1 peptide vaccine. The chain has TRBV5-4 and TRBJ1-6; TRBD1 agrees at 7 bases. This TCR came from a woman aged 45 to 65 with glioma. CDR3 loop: CASSIGTASSYNSPLHF. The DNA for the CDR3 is TGTGCCAGCAGCATAGGGACAGCGAGCTCCTATAATTCACCCCTCCACTTT.